This TCR beta chain was recorded in a study of T cells after yellow fever vaccination. This CDR3 has 15 residues. Germline V gene sequence: CDR1 SGHNT, CDR2 YYREEE (reference sequence). With 5 bases clipped from V and 9 bases from J, the junction kept 11 bases outside the gene matches. MiXCR was run by TCRdb on the 5' RACE reads, yielding one entry per CDR3 protein. The data contain approximately 300,000 distinct CDR3 sequences, roughly 13% of them singletons. This receptor was taken from a man aged 25-45 years who received the YFV17D yellow fever vaccine. Sequenced here: CD4+ T cells sorted from PBMCs, sampled 45 days after the yellow fever booster vaccination. The chain combines TRBV5-4 with TRBJ2-1, with 10 bases fitting TRBD2. The CDR3 protein is CASRDTGLAFSEQFF. The CDR3 DNA is TGTGCCAGCAGGGATACGGGACTAGCGTTTAGTGAGCAGTTCTTC.